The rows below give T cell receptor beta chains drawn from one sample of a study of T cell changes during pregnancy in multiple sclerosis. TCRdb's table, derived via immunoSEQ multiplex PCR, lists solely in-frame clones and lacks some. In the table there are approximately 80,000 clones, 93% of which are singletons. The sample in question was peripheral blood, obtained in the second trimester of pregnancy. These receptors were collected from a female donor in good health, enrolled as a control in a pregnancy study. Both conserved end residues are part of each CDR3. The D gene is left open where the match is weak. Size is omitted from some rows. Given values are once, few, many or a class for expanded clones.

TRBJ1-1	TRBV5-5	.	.	CASSLAQMNTEAFF	TGTGCCAGCAGCTTGGCCCAGATGAACACTGAAGCTTTCTTT
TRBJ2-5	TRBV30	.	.	CAWNPGPSYQETQYF	TGTGCCTGGAACCCAGGGCCCTCTTACCAAGAGACCCAGTACTTC
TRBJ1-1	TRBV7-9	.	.	CASSSLQSTEAFF	TGTGCCAGCAGCTCCCTACAGAGCACTGAAGCTTTCTTT
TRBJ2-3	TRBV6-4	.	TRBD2	CASSAGTSGGTDTQYF	TGTGCCAGCAGTGCCGGGACTAGCGGGGGCACAGATACGCAGTATTTT
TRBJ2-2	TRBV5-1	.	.	CASRDGGSRGTGELFF	TGCGCCAGCAGAGACGGTGGTAGTCGAGGCACCGGGGAGCTGTTTTTT
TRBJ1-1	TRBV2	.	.	CASYHLGAFF	TGTGCCAGCTACCACCTCGGGGCTTTCTTT
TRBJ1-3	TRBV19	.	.	CAISEDSPGNTIYF	TGTGCCATATCAGAGGACAGCCCTGGAAACACCATATATTTT
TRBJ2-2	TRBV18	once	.	CASSPQSSLNTGELFF	TGTGCCAGCTCACCACAGAGTTCTTTAAACACCGGGGAGCTGTTTTTT
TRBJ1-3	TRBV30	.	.	CAWSPKRNTIYF	TGTGCCTGGAGCCCAAAAAGAAACACCATATATTTT
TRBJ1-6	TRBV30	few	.	CAGLDSYNSPLHF	TGTGCCGGGCTGGACAGCTATAATTCACCCCTCCACTTT
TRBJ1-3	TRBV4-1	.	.	CASREQLSSGNTIYF	TGCGCCAGCAGAGAGCAATTGAGCTCTGGAAACACCATATATTTT
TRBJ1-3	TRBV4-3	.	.	CANRGRSGMSGNTIYF	TGCGCCAACCGGGGGAGATCGGGGATGAGTGGAAACACCATATATTTT
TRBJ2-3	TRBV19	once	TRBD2	CASSQASGGEDTQYF	TGTGCCAGTAGTCAGGCTAGCGGGGGGGAGGATACGCAGTATTTT
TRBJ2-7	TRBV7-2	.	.	CASSLFVLGEENEQYF	TGTGCCAGCAGCTTGTTCGTTTTAGGGGAAGAAAACGAGCAGTACTTC
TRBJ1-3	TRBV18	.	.	CASSREQQDSGNTIYF	TGTGCCAGCTCTAGGGAGCAGCAGGACTCTGGAAACACCATATATTTT
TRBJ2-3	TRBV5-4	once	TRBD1	CASSLLGTGLTDTQYF	TGTGCCAGCAGCTTGCTGGGGACAGGGCTCACAGATACGCAGTATTTT
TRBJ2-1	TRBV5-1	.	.	CASSRGFPDEQFF	TGCGCCAGCAGCCGAGGTTTCCCCGATGAGCAGTTCTTC
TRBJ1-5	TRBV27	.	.	CASSWGEGRNQPQHF	TGTGCCAGCAGTTGGGGGGAGGGTCGCAATCAGCCCCAGCATTTT
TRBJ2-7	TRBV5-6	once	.	CASSLGQNYEQYF	TGTGCCAGCAGCTTGGGACAGAACTACGAGCAGTACTTC
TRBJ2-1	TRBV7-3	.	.	CASSLAPRGEGEQFF	TGTGCCAGCAGCTTAGCGCCCCGGGGAGAGGGTGAGCAGTTCTTC
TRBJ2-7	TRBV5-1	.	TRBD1	CASSLDRGEIREQYF	TGCGCCAGCAGCCTGGACAGGGGGGAAATCCGCGAGCAGTACTTC
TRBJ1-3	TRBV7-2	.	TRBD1	CASSLVTGTGSGNTIYF	TGTGCCAGCAGCTTAGTGACCGGGACAGGCTCTGGAAACACCATATATTTT
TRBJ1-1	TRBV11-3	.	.	CASSLGDRFAGNTEAFF	TGTGCCAGCAGCTTAGGAGATCGTTTCGCAGGGAACACTGAAGCTTTCTTT
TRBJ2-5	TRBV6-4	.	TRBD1	CASSVAGGAQETQYF	TGTGCCAGCAGTGTAGCAGGGGGCGCGCAAGAGACCCAGTACTTC
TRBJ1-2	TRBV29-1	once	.	CSAIHPSDYGYTF	TGCAGCGCCATTCATCCCTCAGACTATGGCTACACCTTC
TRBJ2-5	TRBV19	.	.	CASTAGAYQETQYF	TGTGCCAGTACCGCGGGGGCCTACCAAGAGACCCAGTACTTC
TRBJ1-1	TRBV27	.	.	CASSLVRDTEAFF	TGTGCCAGCAGTTTGGTCAGGGACACTGAAGCTTTCTTT
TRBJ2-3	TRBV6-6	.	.	CASSYLGQTSTDTQYF	TGTGCCAGCAGTTATCTAGGCCAAACTAGCACAGATACGCAGTATTTT